A single sample is the source of the 30 T cell receptor beta chains below, sequenced in a study of T cell repertoires and HLA-DP antigens. No cognate antigen is known for these TCRs. Produced via immunoSEQ multiplex PCR; TCRdb's table is partial and in-frame only. Of around 100,000 clones detected, 80% to 95% appear once; the ten largest clones hold around 0.25%. The sequenced material came from CD4+ T cells from PBMCs. These TCRs come from a woman aged 18 to 35 in good health and CMV-seronegative.

The V and J genes are TRBV6-7 and TRBJ1-3; D is uncertain. Being an ORF, TRBV6-7 has a function that is uncertain. This CDR3 is 16 amino acids long. V was cut by 3 bases and J by 4 bases, with 16 bases left in between. CDR3 in amino acids: CASSYMEGARGNTIYF. As DNA, the CDR3 is TGTGCCAGCAGTTATATGGAGGGCGCGAGAGGAAACACCATATATTTT.

The gene calls are TRBV2 and TRBJ1-6; unclear D gene. In germline, CDR1 is SNHLY, CDR2 FYNNEI. The CDR3 consists of 13 residues. With 11 bases removed from V and 8 bases from J, the gap between germline ends came to 16 bases. The CDR3 protein is CAGQQVVDSPLHF. The CDR3 DNA sequence: TGTGCCGGGCAGCAGGTGGTCGATTCACCCCTCCACTTT.

V is TRBV27 and J is TRBJ1-4; D is undetermined. Germline V lookup: CDR1 MNHEY, CDR2 SMNVEV (reference sequence). There are 14 residues in the CDR3. V was trimmed by 7 bases and J by 4 bases, leaving 13 bases between them. The CDR3 region is CASTHRAGNEKLFF. The DNA for the CDR3 is TGTGCCAGCACCCACCGGGCGGGTAATGAAAAACTGTTTTTT.

The chain couples TRBV18 to TRBJ1-5; perhaps TRBD1 as D (5 bases). Trimming took off 4 bases at V and 5 bases at J, with 15 bases between the two ends. Germline V gives CDR1 KGHSH, CDR2 LQKENI. The CDR3 spans 15 residues. In DNA form, the CDR3 reads TGTGCCAGCTCACTGCTTAACGACAGAGATCAGCCCCAGCATTTT. It translates to CASSLLNDRDQPQHF.

This rearrangement joins TRBV7-9 to TRBJ2-3; tentative D call: TRBD1 (6 bases). Germline V gene sequence: CDR1 SEHNR, CDR2 FQNEAQ (reference sequence). The CDR3 covers 16 residues. Trimming stripped 5 bases from V and 0 bases from J, with 15 bases between. The CDR3 DNA reads as TGTGCCAGCAGCCTACTACAGGGATCTAGCACAGATACGCAGTATTTT. The encoded protein is CASSLLQGSSTDTQYF.

V gene TRBV5-1 combines with J gene TRBJ1-2, with 12 bases identical to TRBD1. This CDR3 contains 16 residues. V lost 4 bases, J lost 4 bases, and 8 bases stayed unmatched. CDR1 and CDR2 (germline): SGHRS, YFSETQ. The CDR3 sequence is CASSPGTGGAGYGYTF. CDR3 coding DNA: TGCGCCAGCAGCCCAGGGACAGGGGGCGCTGGCTATGGCTACACCTTC.

The V and J genes are TRBV6-1 and TRBJ1-2; TRBD1 might be the D (6 bases). Germline lookup yields CDR1 MNHNS and CDR2 SASEGT. There are 12 residues in the CDR3. V lost 7 bases to trimming and J lost 8 bases, with 14 bases between them. Here the CDR3 DNA reads TGTGCCAGCACCCAGGACAGACTAGGCTACACCTTC. Protein sequence: CASTQDRLGYTF.

The V gene is TRBV7-3, the J gene TRBJ2-3; 7 nucleotides line up with TRBD1. CDR1 SGHTA and CDR2 FQGTGA come from the germline V gene. J lost 4 bases, V lost 4 bases, and 5 bases had no gene match. CDR3 size: 14 residues. In DNA form, the CDR3 reads TGTGCCAGCAGCTCAAACAGGGGACCAGATACGCAGTATTTT. Translating gives CASSSNRGPDTQYF.

Only a few counts were recorded for this clone. Its ends do not fully match the called genes, so a read error is possible. The rearrangement links TRBV7-7 to TRBJ1-2; D gene ambiguous. Germline V gene lookup returns CDR1 SSHAT and CDR2 FNYEAQ (reference sequence). The CDR3 spans 9 residues. DNA for the CDR3: TGTGCTAGCAGTCGTGGGGACACCTTC. Amino acid sequence: CASSRGDTF.

The chain links TRBV9 to TRBJ1-2; D call uncertain. Trimming cost V 2 bases and J 8 bases, with 16 bases left between them. The CDR3 loop spans 14 amino acids. Germline CDR1 is SGDLS and CDR2 is YYNGEE. The CDR3 DNA reads as TGTGCCAGCAGCGTTAGGCCCGGGGAGTACGGCTACACCTTC. Protein product: CASSVRPGEYGYTF.

CDR3 residues: CASSLGDRASPLHF. CDR3 nucleotide sequence: TGCGCCAGCAGCTTGGGGGACAGGGCCTCACCCCTCCACTTT. The J gene is TRBJ1-6, the V gene TRBV5-1; TRBD1 matches at 9 bases. With V trimmed by 0 bases and J by 10 bases, 2 bases remained unmatched. Per the germline V gene, CDR1 is SGHRS and CDR2 is YFSETQ. The CDR3 is made up of 14 amino acids.

This CDR3 reads CASSLDSDNSPLHF. CDR3 coding DNA: TGTGCCAGCAGCCTGGACAGTGATAATTCACCCCTCCACTTT. V usage is TRBV7-2 and J usage is TRBJ1-6; perhaps TRBD1 as D (6 bases). The CDR3 has 14 amino acids. In germline, CDR1 is SGHTA, CDR2 FQGNSA. With 5 bases removed from V and 5 bases from J, the gap between germline ends came to 10 bases.

The V and J genes are TRBV6-1 and TRBJ1-5; possibly TRBD1 for D (6 bases). V lost 2 bases and J lost 7, with 15 bases in between. Germline CDR1 and CDR2: MNHNS and SASEGT. The CDR3 is 15 amino acids. The CDR3 coding sequence is TGTGCCAGCAGTGAAAATACAGGGAAGGGCCAGCCCCAGCATTTT. Translated: CASSENTGKGQPQHF.

The chain uses TRBV7-9 and TRBJ1-2; D is possibly TRBD1 (5 bases). The germline gives CDR1 SEHNR, CDR2 FQNEAQ (reference sequence). Trimming left V 2 bases short and J 6 bases short, with 10 bases between. The CDR3 extends over 13 amino acids. This CDR3 reads CASSLSREHGYTF. CDR3 bases: TGTGCCAGCAGCTTATCCAGGGAACATGGCTACACCTTC.

The table lists this clone with a count of one. The chain has TRBV2 and TRBJ1-4; D is unresolved. Trimming pared 3 bases from V and 5 bases from J, leaving 10 bases between. CDR1 and CDR2 (germline): SNHLY, FYNNEI. This CDR3 is 14 amino acids long. CDR3 in amino acids: CASSDNRKNEKLFF. The CDR3 coding sequence is TGTGCCAGCAGTGATAACAGAAAGAATGAAAAACTGTTTTTT. Using reference TRBV2 and TRBJ1-4 for the parts outside the CDR3, the full variable domain is EPEVTQTPSHQVTQMGQEVILRCVPISNHLYFYWYRQILGQKVEFLVSFYNNEISEKSEIFDDQFSVERPDGSNFTLKIRSTKLEDSAMYFCASSDNRKNEKLFFGSGTQLSVL.

The chain joins TRBV7-8 to TRBJ2-1; D is ambiguous. Trimming stripped 2 bases from V and 9 bases from J, with 8 bases between. The CDR3 is 12 amino acids. CDR1 is SGHVS and CDR2 is FQNEAQ in the germline V gene. For the CDR3, the DNA is TGTGCCAGCAGCTTAACGGGTGGTGAGCAGTTCTTC. Translation: CASSLTGGEQFF.

The rearrangement links TRBV6-5 to TRBJ2-2, with TRBD1 matching 8 bases. CDR1 and CDR2 (germline): MNHEY, SVGAGI. The CDR3 is made up of 15 amino acids. After removal of 8 bases from V and 5 bases from J, the junction contained 10 bases not matched to a gene. The CDR3 region has the DNA TGTGCCAGCTTAAACCACTGGACAGGGACCGGGGAGCTGTTTTTT. Translating it yields CASLNHWTGTGELFF.

This clone was observed once. V and J are TRBV9 and TRBJ1-5; TRBD1 aligns across 7 bases. Germline V gives CDR1 SGDLS, CDR2 YYNGEE. Losses at the gene ends were 4 bases for V and 0 bases for J; bases not matched to a gene: 4. The CDR3 spans 15 residues. CDR3 region: CASSRGTDSNQPQHF. The CDR3 DNA is TGTGCCAGCAGCCGCGGGACAGATAGCAATCAGCCCCAGCATTTT.

The V call is TRBV18, the J call TRBJ1-3, with 10 bases identical to TRBD1. Germline trimming cut 3 bases from V and 8 bases from J; bases unmatched to any gene: 4. CDR1 is KGHSH and CDR2 is LQKENI in the germline V gene. CDR3 length equals 14 residues. The DNA for the CDR3 is TGTGCCAGCTCACCGGACAGGGGGACGGACACCATATATTTT. It encodes CASSPDRGTDTIYF.

The chain couples TRBV18 to TRBJ1-3; 8 nucleotides agree with TRBD1. The V gene end was trimmed by 1 base and the J gene end by 0 bases; junction bases not matched to a gene: 8. Germline V gene data show CDR1 as KGHSH and CDR2 as LQKENI. CDR3 length: 18 residues. The CDR3 DNA reads TGTGCCAGCTCACCACTCTCCGCAGGGGGCGGCTCTGGAAACACCATATATTTT. Protein sequence: CASSPLSAGGGSGNTIYF.

This clone was detected once. The chain couples TRBV10-3 to TRBJ2-1; 12 bases align to TRBD2. Per germline, CDR1 ENHRY and CDR2 SYGVKD. The CDR3 extends over 15 amino acids. Trimming at V came to 6 bases and at J to 8 bases, leaving 8 bases not matched to a gene. This chain's CDR3 is CAISNGLAGSYEQFF. CDR3 in DNA: TGTGCCATCAGCAACGGACTAGCGGGGAGTTATGAGCAGTTCTTC.

V is TRBV15 and J is TRBJ2-2, with TRBD2 matching 12 bases. The CDR3 is 17 residues long. The junction had 8 bases not matched to a gene; V was cut back by 3 bases and J by 6 bases. CDR1 and CDR2 from the germline V gene are LNHNV and YYDKDF (reference sequence). The CDR3 nucleotides are TGTGCCACCAGCAGGCCCCGACTAGCGGGAGTGCCCGGGGAGCTGTTTTTT. Encoded protein: CATSRPRLAGVPGELFF.

In its sample, this clone was seen once. The chain carries TRBV27 and TRBJ2-2; D not resolved. Germline values: CDR1 MNHEY, CDR2 SMNVEV (reference sequence). The ends were cut back, 4 bases at V and 4 bases at J, with 7 bases in the middle. The CDR3 runs 13 residues. The CDR3 DNA is TGTGCCAGCAGTTCCCACAGCACCGGGGAGCTGTTTTTT. Its translation: CASSSHSTGELFF.

This rearrangement joins TRBV5-3 to TRBJ1-2; D unresolved. TRBV5-3 is an open reading frame whose function is uncertain. Trimming left V 10 bases short and J 5 bases short, with 15 bases between. CDR3 length equals 12 residues. In DNA form, the CDR3 reads TGTGCCTCCCCTAGGATGAGGTATGGCTACACCTTC. This encodes CASPRMRYGYTF.

The chain combines TRBV4-2 with TRBJ1-2; a possible D gene is TRBD1 (6 bases). Germline CDR1 is LGHNA and CDR2 is YNFKEQ. V was shortened by 0 bases and J by 6 bases, with 8 bases between the two germline ends. The CDR3 has 13 amino acids. The CDR3 spells CASSQDPGDGYTF. CDR3 sequence (DNA): TGTGCCAGCAGCCAAGACCCAGGGGATGGCTACACCTTC.

The chain employs TRBV11-1 and TRBJ2-3; 8 bases map to TRBD2. V was pared by 2 bases and J by 4 bases, with 8 bases of the junction left unmatched. The CDR3 runs to 16 residues. The germline CDR1 and CDR2 sequences are SGHAT and FQDESV (reference sequence). The CDR3 nucleotides are TGTGCCAGCAGCTTATATACGGGAGGGCAGGCAGATACGCAGTATTTT. This gives the protein CASSLYTGGQADTQYF.

This chain uses TRBV2 with TRBJ2-2, with D possibly matching TRBD2 (6 bases). This CDR3 region has 16 residues. Germline loops: CDR1 SNHLY, CDR2 FYNNEI. V was trimmed by 1 base and J by 5 bases, leaving 14 bases between them. The CDR3, as DNA: TGTGCCAGCAGTGAAGTCCGGGGTCGGGGGACCGGGGAGCTGTTTTTT. It specifies CASSEVRGRGTGELFF.

The CDR3 nucleotides read TGTGCCAGCAGTCCAGGGGGCTGGAGCTATGGCTACACCTTC. Its translation: CASSPGGWSYGYTF. The chain links TRBV6-5 to TRBJ1-2; 8 bases line up with TRBD1. Germline V gene lookup returns CDR1 MNHEY and CDR2 SVGAGI. The trim removed 5 bases at V and 4 bases at J, leaving 6 bases unmatched. The CDR3 sequence is 14 residues long.

The J gene is TRBJ1-5, the V gene TRBV19, with a possible D match to TRBD1 (5 bases). V was trimmed by 3 bases and J by 7 bases, leaving 10 bases between them. CDR1 LNHDA and CDR2 SQIVND come from the germline V gene (reference sequence). The CDR3 is 13 amino acids. CDR3 in DNA: TGTGCCAGTAGTATTTCTACAGGCCAGCCCCAGCATTTT. It encodes CASSISTGQPQHF.

The chain links TRBV5-1 to TRBJ1-1; tentatively, D is TRBD1 (6 bases). Germline V gene sequence: CDR1 SGHRS, CDR2 YFSETQ. CDR3 length: 15 amino acids. V shed 2 bases and J shed 2 bases, with 13 bases lying between them. The CDR3 sequence is CASSLRGPFNTEAFF. The CDR3 nucleotides are TGCGCCAGCAGCTTACGGGGGCCATTTAACACTGAAGCTTTCTTT.